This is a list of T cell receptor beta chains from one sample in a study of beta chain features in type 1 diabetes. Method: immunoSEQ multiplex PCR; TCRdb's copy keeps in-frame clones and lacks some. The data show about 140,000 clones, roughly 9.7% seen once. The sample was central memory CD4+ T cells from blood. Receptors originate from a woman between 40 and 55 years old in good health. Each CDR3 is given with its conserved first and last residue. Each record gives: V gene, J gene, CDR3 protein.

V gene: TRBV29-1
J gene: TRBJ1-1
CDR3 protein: CSEVRQGSYTEAFF

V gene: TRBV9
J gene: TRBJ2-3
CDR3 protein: CASSVVLAGGTDTQYF

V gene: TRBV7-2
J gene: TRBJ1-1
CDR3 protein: CASSFDRQNTEAFF

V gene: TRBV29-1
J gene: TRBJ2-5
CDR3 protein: CSVKRGPGQETQYF

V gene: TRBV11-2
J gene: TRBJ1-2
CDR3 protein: CASSPDRGGGYTF

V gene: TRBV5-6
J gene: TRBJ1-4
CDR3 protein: CASSLSGVDEKLFF

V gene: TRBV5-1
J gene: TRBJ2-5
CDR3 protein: CASAKTSGGVGETQYF

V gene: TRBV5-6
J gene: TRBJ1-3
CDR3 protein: CASSLSGSGNTIYF

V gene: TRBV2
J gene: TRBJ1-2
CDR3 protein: CASSPGTVSGYTF

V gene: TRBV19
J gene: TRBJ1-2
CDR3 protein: CASSIGRRGRGSGYTF

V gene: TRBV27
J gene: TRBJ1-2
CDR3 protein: CASSLSFPRQGYYGYTF

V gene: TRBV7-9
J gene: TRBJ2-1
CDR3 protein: CASSGGRDAMYNEQFF

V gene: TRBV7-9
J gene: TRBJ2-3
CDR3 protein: CASSNAGTDTQYF

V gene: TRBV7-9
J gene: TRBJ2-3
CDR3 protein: CASSLGLGSADTQYF

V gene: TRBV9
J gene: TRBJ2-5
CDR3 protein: CASSLHQGQTQYF

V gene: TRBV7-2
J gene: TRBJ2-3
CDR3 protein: CASSRGSWYSDHTDTQYF

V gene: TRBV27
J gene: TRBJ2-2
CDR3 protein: CASSSPGRTGELFF

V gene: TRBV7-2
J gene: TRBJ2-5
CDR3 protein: CASSRDGGQGETQYF

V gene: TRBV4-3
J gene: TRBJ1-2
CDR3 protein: CASSPTRPPGFYGYTF

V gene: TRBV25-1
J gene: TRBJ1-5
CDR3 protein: CASSGRGNQPQHF

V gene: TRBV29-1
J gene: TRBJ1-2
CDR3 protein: CSVFDRGGDYGYTF

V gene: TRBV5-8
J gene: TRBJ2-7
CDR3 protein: CASSLGRYEQYF

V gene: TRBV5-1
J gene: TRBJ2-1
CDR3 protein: CASSPFHNEQFF

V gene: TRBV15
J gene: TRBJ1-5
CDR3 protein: CATKAAGTYDQPQHF

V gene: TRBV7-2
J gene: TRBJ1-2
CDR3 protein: CASSQWVGGSYGYTF

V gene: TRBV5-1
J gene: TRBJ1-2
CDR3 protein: CASSSGQLRGYGYTF

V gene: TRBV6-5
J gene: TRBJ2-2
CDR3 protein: CASSEGRSGELFF

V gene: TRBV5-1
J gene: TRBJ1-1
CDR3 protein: CASSPSVGLNTEAFF

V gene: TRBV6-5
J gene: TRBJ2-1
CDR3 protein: CASSGLAGYNEQFF